Included here is one T cell receptor beta chain sequence, with context. What antigen it recognizes has not been identified. No per-base quality is available; no much larger clone lies one base away. The record originates from a study of blood T cell repertoires in COVID-19 (dated by TCRdb to 2019 to 2021). Background for the entire study: Recovered participants in ImmuneRACE Cohort 3 were defined as having two consecutive negative NP/OP PCR tests, clearance from a healthcare professional, or resolution of symptoms. The dataset comprised deeply sampled blood TCRbeta repertoires from subjects exposed to, actively infected with, or recovered from COVID-19. The repertoires were released in a freely available public database intended as a resource for research on the immune response to SARS-CoV-2. Samples covering the acute and convalescent phases of COVID-19 were provided by collaborators in the United States, Italy and Spain. Samples were obtained from the ongoing ImmuneRACE study (first 160 participants) and from over 1,000 subjects provided by 6 global collaborators. The material from the prospective study consisted of cDNA or gDNA derived from T cells, B-cell-depleted T cells, or PBMCs. Where available, HLA class I and class II types were obtained from metadata supplied by the sample provider rather than from assay-based typing. The sample metadata nearly always contained a de-identified subject ID, COVID-19 status, age in years and sex.

Results the study describes overall, beyond this receptor: Clinical and demographic metadata were provided uncurated, with the amount varying by source and participant.

TCRbeta CDR3 regions were amplified from genomic DNA using the immunoSEQ Assay, a bias-controlled multiplex PCR. On the authors' methods: The number of nucleated cells in each sample was estimated from the amplification of reference gene primers within the assay. To quantify the absolute abundance of each unique TCRbeta CDR3 rearrangement, sequence reads were collapsed and filtered. For each sample, productive Simpson clonality was calculated by taking the square root of Simpson's diversity index across productive rearrangements. The immuneACCESS repertoire file appears here via TCRdb, limited to in-frame rearrangements. These files lack a portion of the clones; in checked studies, under half of the deficit traces to unresolved V genes, and the cause of the others is not known. V and J calls and clone size follow that table, whereas D and trimming were derived from the DNA. The sample yields under 400,000 clones; approximately 89% were counted once. The top ten clonotypes cover roughly 2% of the sample.

The CDR3 covers 14 residues, taking in both the cysteine and the phenylalanine. Left in the record is the CDR3 DNA by itself, 42 bases read in frame from the first base. The germline V gene encodes CDR1 ENHRY and CDR2 SYGVKD. V drops 2 bases and J drops 5 bases, leaving 10 bases in between. Participants in the prospective study were enrolled through a virtual design, were aged 18 to 89 years, and lived in some 24 United States geographic areas. Cohort assignment in the prospective study relied on participant-reported clinical history from a screening survey and a study questionnaire. In the prospective study, whole blood, serum and a nasopharyngeal or oropharyngeal swab were collected from each participant by mobile phlebotomists. Participants in the prospective study had the option to provide additional blood draws and questionnaires over an approximately 2-month period. Before DNA extraction, prospective study blood samples were shipped either frozen or at room temperature.

The chain is assembled from TRBV10-3 and TRBJ1-5; the D gene identity is not certain. Sequencing used PBMCs or T cells enriched from blood (not recorded which). The TCR originated in a man aged 40-49 years in a cohort exposed to, infected with or recovered from COVID-19 (not recorded which). For the CDR3, the sequence is CAISENREHQPQHF. The DNA is TGTGCCATCAGTGAGAATAGGGAGCATCAGCCCCAGCATTTT.